The 3 T cell receptor beta chains presented below share a single source sample, sequenced in a study of blood T cells in healthy people across ages. The second PCR ran roughly 6 to 11 cycles with a sample-barcoded 5' primer and J-beta primers. TCRdb ran MiXCR on the 5' RACE reads and lists one entry per CDR3 protein. The sample holds 600,000 to 800,000 distinct CDR3 sequences, approximately 52% seen once. Input material: blood. The receptors here all came from a woman aged 80 or over in good health.

This chain connects TRBV5-1 to TRBJ1-2; TRBD1 might be the D (6 bases). V was clipped by 3 bases and J by 8 bases, with 17 bases between them. Germline CDR1 and CDR2: SGHRS and YFSETQ. There are 14 residues in the CDR3. The CDR3 DNA sequence: TGCGCCAGCAGCTCCTTAGACAGGCCGGAAGGCTACACCTTC. This encodes CASSSLDRPEGYTF.

This clonotype was seen more than once but under ten times. The chain uses TRBV20-1 and TRBJ1-2; 10 bases are a match to TRBD1. This CDR3 has 14 residues. Trimming took 5 bases from V and 8 from J; bases not matched to a gene: 11. Germline CDR1 is DFQATT and CDR2 is SNEGSKA (reference sequence). The CDR3, as DNA: TGCAGTGCTGGGATGAGGACAGGGGGAGGGGGCTACACCTTC. Amino acids: CSAGMRTGGGGYTF.

This clonotype came up many times. The genes are TRBV5-1 and TRBJ2-5; possibly TRBD1 for D (6 bases). The CDR3 sequence is 15 residues long. The V and J ends lost 4 bases and 0 bases respectively, with 13 bases between them. The germline V gene has CDR1 SGHRS and CDR2 YFSETQ. In DNA, the CDR3 is TGCGCCAGCAGCCCGACAGGCATGTACCAAGAGACCCAGTACTTC. It translates to CASSPTGMYQETQYF.